Here is one TCR beta chain with its context. Germline V CDR1 and CDR2: GTSNPN, SVGIG (reference sequence). This CDR3 comprises 12 residues. Trimming pared 2 bases from V and 6 bases from J, leaving 11 bases between. This record belongs to a study of shared clonotypes between healthy human individuals. Study overall: Three plates were used per donor for CD4 naive, three for CD4 memory, two for CD8 naive and one for CD8 memory.

Sequencing was performed with immunoSEQ multiplex PCR; in TCRdb, only in-frame clones are kept and a portion is missing. In the table there are over a million clones, 78% of which are singletons. The TCR was taken from a man aged 18 to 29 in good health. Some clones in this sample may be carry-over from other donors' samples. Sequenced material: memory CD4+ T cells from PBMCs. Subset in this sample: CD45RA-negative fraction. This chain uses TRBV30 with TRBJ2-7; D not resolved. Here the CDR3 reads CAWSRRRAEQYF. CDR3 bases: TGTGCCTGGAGTCGGCGAAGGGCCGAGCAGTACTTC.